These 18 T cell receptor beta chains came from one sample sequenced in a study of CD8 T cells in Susac syndrome. Reverse transcription used roughly 0.45 to 1 ug RNA and random hexamers. TCRdb re-called the immunoSEQ multiplex PCR reads with MiXCR, one entry per CDR3 protein. This sample yields roughly 160,000 distinct CDR3 sequences, of which more than 90% are seen a single time; 0.13% to 0.15% belongs to the top ten. Sequencing was performed on CD4+ T cells from PBMCs. These receptor sequences come from a human donor in good health.

This chain uses TRBV18 with TRBJ2-7; the D gene is possibly TRBD1 (6 bases). V dropped 6 bases and J dropped 4 bases, with 16 bases sitting between them. CDR1 is KGHSH, CDR2 LQKENI, per germline. The CDR3 covers 14 residues. The chain's CDR3 is CASSLSGTPYEQYF. The CDR3 coding sequence is TGTGCCAGCTCCCTCTCCGGGACACCTTACGAGCAGTACTTC.

The chain is built from TRBV20-1 and TRBJ2-1, with unresolved D. The CDR3 consists of 13 residues. The germline V gene has CDR1 DFQATT and CDR2 SNEGSKA (reference sequence). The CDR3 is CTTRGVSHNEQFF. As DNA, the CDR3 is TGCACAACCCGTGGGGTCTCACACAATGAGCAGTTCTTC.

The chain uses TRBV9 and TRBJ2-5; 9 nucleotides agree with TRBD2. V gave up 0 bases and J gave up 1 base; unmatched junction bases: 4. The CDR3 extends over 16 amino acids. CDR1 is SGDLS and CDR2 is YYNGEE in the germline V gene. The CDR3 sequence is CASSVGGGGAQETQYF. The CDR3 DNA reads TGTGCCAGCAGCGTAGGCGGCGGGGGGGCCCAAGAGACCCAGTACTTC.

V usage is TRBV7-2 and J usage is TRBJ2-7; 11 nucleotides line up with TRBD2. Germline V gives CDR1 SGHTA, CDR2 FQGNSA. V lost 1 base, J lost 2 bases, and 1 base stayed unmatched. The CDR3 has 15 residues. In nucleotides, the CDR3 is TGTGCCAGCAGCTTAGGACTAGCGGGGACCTACGAGCAGTACTTC. It translates to CASSLGLAGTYEQYF.

The V gene is TRBV30, the J gene TRBJ2-3, with TRBD2 matching over 10 bases. Per germline, CDR1 GTSNPN and CDR2 SVGIG (reference sequence). V shed 2 bases, J shed 11 bases, and the junction held 10 bases outside the gene matches. This CDR3 spans 14 amino acids. CDR3: CAWSYSGGQKMQYF. CDR3 nucleotide sequence: TGTGCCTGGAGTTATAGCGGGGGGCAGAAGATGCAGTATTTT.

The genes are TRBV6-2 or TRBV6-3 and TRBJ1-3, with D uncertain. The CDR3 covers 16 residues. V was cut by 2 bases and J by 0 bases, with 11 bases left in between. Germline lookup yields CDR1 MNHEY and CDR2 SVGEGT. The CDR3: CASSYGGTFSGNTIYF. CDR3 in DNA: TGTGCCAGCAGTTACGGCGGAACATTCTCTGGAAACACCATATATTTT.

This clonotype was recorded only once. This chain joins TRBV12-3 or TRBV12-4 and TRBJ2-2; 7 nucleotides match TRBD1. V shed 6 bases and J 3 bases; nucleotides not matched to a gene: 7. The CDR3 has 15 amino acids. The chain's CDR3 is CASRPRDSYTGELFF. The DNA of the CDR3 is TGTGCCAGCAGGCCCAGGGACAGCTACACCGGGGAGCTGTTTTTT.

This chain uses TRBV29-1 with TRBJ2-3; a weak D match, TRBD2 (5 bases). V lost 7 bases and J lost 1, with 15 bases in between. The CDR3 is made up of 14 amino acids. Germline CDR1 and CDR2: SQVTM and ANQGSEA. The CDR3 spells CSAVGEAGTDTQYF. CDR3 bases: TGCAGCGCAGTTGGGGAAGCGGGCACAGATACGCAGTATTTT.

The chain combines TRBV20-1 with TRBJ2-2; TRBD2 matches at 7 bases. Per germline, CDR1 DFQATT and CDR2 SNEGSKA (reference sequence). This CDR3 region has 15 residues. V trimming: 6 bases; J trimming: 1 base; junction bases outside the gene matches: 8. The CDR3 is CSATFGGGNTGELFF. CDR3 in DNA: TGCAGTGCAACCTTTGGCGGGGGGAACACCGGGGAGCTGTTTTTT.

The chain uses TRBV20-1 and TRBJ1-5; the D gene is possibly TRBD1 (6 bases). The CDR3 extends over 12 amino acids. V lost 6 bases and J 6 bases, leaving 12 bases between the germline ends. Per the germline V gene, CDR1 is DFQATT and CDR2 is SNEGSKA (reference sequence). Written as DNA, the CDR3 is TGCAGTGCCTTACAGGGTCCTCAGCCCCAGCATTTT. It specifies CSALQGPQPQHF.

The chain combines TRBV3-1 with TRBJ2-5; D may be TRBD1 or TRBD2 (6 bases each). The germline gives CDR1 LGHDT, CDR2 YNNKEL (reference sequence). This CDR3 region has 14 residues. Deletions cut 1 base from V and 5 bases from J, with 11 bases between. CDR3 sequence (DNA): TGTGCCAGCAGCCAAGGCCGGAGGGGGGAGACCCAGTACTTC. This sequence encodes CASSQGRRGETQYF.

The chain carries TRBV10-3 and TRBJ1-2; TRBD1 might be the D (5 bases). The CDR3 runs to 14 residues. V was trimmed by 0 bases and J by 8 bases, leaving 13 bases between them. Germline assignment: CDR1 ENHRY and CDR2 SYGVKD. This CDR3 is CAISESTTAGGYTF. As DNA, the CDR3 is TGTGCCATCAGTGAGTCGACGACAGCGGGCGGCTACACCTTC.

This clonotype was picked up a small number of times. The rearrangement links TRBV28 to TRBJ2-7; D unresolved. The CDR3 is made up of 12 amino acids. CDR1 is MDHEN, CDR2 SYDVKM, per germline. Trimming shortened V by 5 bases and J by 3 bases, and 8 bases separated the two germline ends. The CDR3 sequence: CASSNTYYEQYF. For the CDR3, the DNA is TGTGCCAGCAGTAACACCTACTACGAGCAGTACTTC.

This rearrangement joins TRBV7-9 to TRBJ2-3; D is ambiguous. Trimming cost V 4 bases and J 4 bases, with 15 bases left between them. Germline V gives CDR1 SEHNR, CDR2 FQNEAQ (reference sequence). The CDR3 has 15 amino acids. In DNA, the CDR3 is TGTGCCAGCAGCTCCGGGTCGTCGGGCGCAGATACGCAGTATTTT. Its protein product is CASSSGSSGADTQYF.

The chain recombines TRBV20-1 with TRBJ2-5; 10 nucleotides line up with TRBD2. CDR1 and CDR2 (germline): DFQATT, SNEGSKA (reference sequence). This CDR3 is 15 amino acids long. Germline trimming cut 2 bases from V and 5 bases from J; bases unmatched to any gene: 8. CDR3 protein: CSARFVLAGGETQYF. DNA of the CDR3: TGCAGTGCTAGATTCGTCTTAGCGGGGGGTGAGACCCAGTACTTC.

The J gene is TRBJ2-1, the V gene TRBV28; TRBD2 is a possible D gene (7 bases). V was clipped by 6 bases and J by 8 bases, with 23 bases between them. Germline CDR1 reads MDHEN; CDR2 reads SYDVKM. The CDR3 consists of 16 residues. The CDR3 loop reads CASSPFGGGNRDEQFF. For the CDR3, the DNA is TGTGCCAGCAGCCCGTTTGGGGGGGGAAACAGGGATGAGCAGTTCTTC.

The CDR3 region is CASSLGDTTNEKLFF. The CDR3 nucleotides read TGTGCCAGCAGCTTAGGCGACACAACTAATGAAAAACTGTTTTTT. V and J are TRBV7-2 and TRBJ1-4, with D unresolved. Trimming removed 1 base from V and 0 bases from J, with 6 bases in between. This CDR3 contains 15 residues. Germline CDR1 SGHTA, CDR2 FQGNSA. Full variable domain (remainder filled in from reference TRBV7-2 and TRBJ1-4): GAGVSQSPSNKVTEKGKDVELRCDPISGHTALYWYRQSLGQGLEFLIYFQGNSAPDKSGLPSDRFSAERTGGSVSTLTIQRTQQEDSAVYLCASSLGDTTNEKLFFGSGTQLSVL.

This chain links TRBV3-1 with TRBJ1-6; tentative D call: TRBD1 (5 bases). The ends were cut back, 4 bases at V and 10 bases at J, with 17 bases in the middle. Per germline, CDR1 LGHDT and CDR2 YNNKEL (reference sequence). The CDR3 runs to 15 residues. Written as DNA, the CDR3 is TGTGCCAGCAGCCCCCTTGGGGGTGAGGGCTCACCCCTCCACTTT. Its protein product is CASSPLGGEGSPLHF. The full variable domain, its missing parts supplied by reference TRBV3-1 and TRBJ1-6, is DTAVSQTPKYLVTQMGNDKSIKCEQNLGHDTMYWYKQDSKKFLKIMFSYNNKELIINETVPNRFSPKSPDKAHLNLHINSLELGDSAVYFCASSPLGGEGSPLHFGNGTRLTVT.